This T cell receptor (beta chain) was retrieved from a study of blood T cell repertoires in COVID-19. Assay used: immunoSEQ multiplex PCR; TCRdb lists only in-frame clones, some missing. The table shows under 120,000 clones, with approximately 80% occurring only once. This CDR3 spans 15 amino acids. The ends lost 6 bases at V and 5 bases at J; junction bases unmatched: 12. Germline loops: CDR1 MDHEN, CDR2 SYDVKM. The receptor comes from a man between 65 and 80 years old with active or convalescent COVID-19. The sequencing sample was made of peripheral blood. The chain couples TRBV28 to TRBJ2-5; 7 nucleotides agree with TRBD1. The DNA for the CDR3 is TGTGCCAGCAGCCCCGACAGGGTAACTGCGGAGACCCAGTACTTC. Translation: CASSPDRVTAETQYF.